These 7 T cell receptor beta chains were sequenced from one sample in a study of PD-1 blockade in mismatch repair-deficient tumors. Clones were sequenced by immunoSEQ multiplex PCR, and TCRdb holds only the in-frame ones, with some missing. The sample holds some 130,000 clones, more than 70% seen once. Sequenced here: peripheral blood, sampled approximately 73 weeks after starting pembrolizumab. The receptor source for this set is an adult with mismatch repair-deficient cancer.

The J gene is TRBJ1-5, the V gene TRBV4-1, with D unclear. The CDR3 sequence is 16 residues long. The V and J ends lost 1 base and 4 bases respectively, with 14 bases between them. Germline assignment: CDR1 MGHRA and CDR2 YSYEKL. The DNA for the CDR3 is TGCGCCAGCAGCCAAGGGCTTAGTCAGCTGAATCAGCCCCAGCATTTT. Protein: CASSQGLSQLNQPQHF.

The V and J genes are TRBV29-1 and TRBJ2-1; TRBD2 matches 12 bases. The CDR3 spans 17 residues. Losses at the gene ends were 7 bases for V and 6 bases for J; bases not matched to a gene: 16. Germline-derived CDR1 and CDR2 are SQVTM and ANQGSEA. The CDR3 reads CSGAGTSGSINPNEQFF. The CDR3 DNA sequence: TGCAGCGGTGCCGGGACTAGCGGGTCAATCAACCCCAATGAGCAGTTCTTC.

As concerns this clone: Other DNA sequences in the sample encode the same CDR3. The chain employs TRBV6-4 and TRBJ1-5; D gene unclear. In germline, CDR1 is MRHNA, CDR2 SNTAGT. Trimming removed 3 bases at V and 1 base at J, with 4 bases between. The CDR3 has 13 residues. CDR3 sequence (DNA): TGTGCCAGCAGTGAGGGAAGCAATCAGCCCCAGCATTTT. It translates to CASSEGSNQPQHF.

The chain combines TRBV5-1 with TRBJ2-7; D is undetermined. The CDR3 is 12 amino acids. V was cut by 0 bases and J by 3 bases, with 4 bases left in between. CDR1 is SGHRS, CDR2 YFSETQ, per germline. The CDR3, as DNA: TGCGCCAGCAGCTTGGGGGGCTACGAGCAGTACTTC. This encodes CASSLGGYEQYF.

This clone came up once. This chain links TRBV13 with TRBJ1-2; 9 bases map to TRBD1. This CDR3 region has 14 residues. Germline CDR1 is PRHDT and CDR2 is FYEKMQ (reference sequence). After removal of 5 bases from V and 8 bases from J, the junction contained 9 bases not matched to a gene. The CDR3 sequence: CASSDGTGRGGYTF. The CDR3 nucleotides are TGTGCCAGCAGCGACGGGACAGGGAGAGGCGGCTACACCTTC.

The chain links TRBV6-6 to TRBJ2-7; D not certain. The CDR3 contains 12 residues. V was shortened by 0 bases and J by 5 bases, with 5 bases between the two germline ends. CDR1 and CDR2 from the germline V gene are MNHNY and SVGAGI (reference sequence). CDR3 amino acids: CASSYSRNEQYF. CDR3 nucleotides: TGTGCCAGCAGTTACTCGAGGAACGAGCAGTACTTC.

This clone was counted a single time. This sequence joins TRBV5-1 and TRBJ2-4; no definite D call. Germline lookup yields CDR1 SGHRS and CDR2 YFSETQ. The CDR3 spans 14 residues. Trimming removed 3 bases from V and 7 bases from J, with 14 bases in between. The CDR3 bases are TGCGCCAGCAGCTCTGGCGAGGCACGGAACATTCAGTACTTC. Translation: CASSSGEARNIQYF.